The sequence of this T cell receptor beta chain was determined in a study of T cell responses to AZD1222 COVID-19 vaccine. TCRdb's copy holds only in-frame clones and misses some; the assay was immunoSEQ multiplex PCR. The sample comprises approximately 97,000 clones, 84% of which are singletons, and about 18% rests with the top ten. This sample comprised peripheral blood, obtained on day 0 of AZD1222 vaccination. The receptor was derived from an adult in good health.

The CDR3 region is CASSELGQGVSPLHF. The CDR3, as DNA: TGTGCCAGCAGTGAATTGGGACAGGGGGTCTCACCCCTCCACTTT. V is TRBV2 and J is TRBJ1-6, with TRBD1 matching over 11 bases. This CDR3 is built from 15 residues. CDR1 SNHLY and CDR2 FYNNEI come from the germline V gene. The junction had 4 bases not matched to a gene; V was cut back by 2 bases and J by 10 bases.